These 28 T cell receptor beta chains were all obtained from the same sample, sequenced in a study of beta chain features in type 1 diabetes. Whole-study results and caveats: Shortening that was moderate but significant affected the TCRB CDR3s of Type 1 diabetes patients in all four CD4+ subsets.

These receptors' targets are unknown. Expressed TCRB transcripts were sequenced because the isolated RNA had all been reverse transcribed beforehand. Only in-frame clones appear in the TCRdb table, and some are missing; sequencing was by immunoSEQ multiplex PCR. The sample lists 300,000 to 350,000 clones, around 9% seen once, with approximately 1% in the top ten. The material sequenced was central memory CD4+ T cells from blood. These receptors were collected from a man between 25 and 39 years old with type 1 diabetes.

This clone showed up just a few times. The chain links TRBV7-9 to TRBJ1-5; no clear D gene. The V end was cut by 2 bases, the J end by 5 bases, with 7 bases between. The germline CDR1 and CDR2 sequences are SEHNR and FQNEAQ (reference sequence). The CDR3 sequence is 13 residues long. The CDR3 region is CASSLMGHQPQHF. In nucleotides, the CDR3 is TGTGCCAGCAGCTTAATGGGTCATCAGCCCCAGCATTTT.

This clone was found a few times. The chain combines TRBV18 with TRBJ1-6; no clear D gene. Germline V gene lookup returns CDR1 KGHSH and CDR2 LQKENI. CDR3 size: 16 residues. Between the trimmed V and J ends, which lost 1 base and 7 bases, there was a span of 14 bases. The CDR3 nucleotides read TGTGCCAGCTCACCACTTTCGACGGAGGCCAATTCACCCCTCCACTTT. This translates into CASSPLSTEANSPLHF.

This clone was seen more than once but under ten times. The rearrangement joins TRBV5-1 to TRBJ1-1; 8 bases match TRBD1. The CDR3 sequence is 14 residues long. CDR1 SGHRS and CDR2 YFSETQ come from the germline V gene. V was clipped by 3 bases and J by 5 bases; unmatched bases: 6. The CDR3 DNA sequence: TGCGCCAGCAGCTGGACAGGGCCGGGGACTGAAGCTTTCTTT. Residues: CASSWTGPGTEAFF.

This chain's CDR3 is CSVGDSYHQPQHF. Written as DNA, the CDR3 is TGCAGCGTCGGGGACAGTTACCATCAGCCCCAGCATTTT. This chain connects TRBV29-1 to TRBJ1-5; 7 bases agree with TRBD1. The V and J ends lost 6 bases and 5 bases, in that order; junction bases with no gene match: 7. The CDR3 runs 13 residues. Germline V gene sequence: CDR1 SQVTM, CDR2 ANQGSEA.

The table lists this clone with a few counts. The rearrangement links TRBV13 to TRBJ1-2; D perhaps matches TRBD1 (5 bases). The CDR3 is 14 residues long. The V gene lost 2 bases and the J gene lost 0 bases, with 7 bases spanning the gap. Per germline, CDR1 PRHDT and CDR2 FYEKMQ (reference sequence). DNA of the CDR3: TGTGCCAGCAGCTTACGACAGTCTAACTATGGCTACACCTTC. This gives the protein CASSLRQSNYGYTF.

The chain links TRBV4-1 to TRBJ1-2; D possibly corresponds to TRBD1 (5 bases). With 0 bases removed from V and 4 bases from J, the gap between germline ends came to 12 bases. From germline, CDR1 is MGHRA and CDR2 YSYEKL. CDR3 size: 15 residues. CDR3: CASSQDKWGGYGYTF. Here the CDR3 DNA reads TGCGCCAGCAGCCAAGATAAGTGGGGCGGCTATGGCTACACCTTC.

The chain recombines TRBV7-2 with TRBJ2-3; 11 bases are a match to TRBD2. CDR1 SGHTA and CDR2 FQGNSA come from the germline V gene. J lost 5 bases, V lost 2 bases, and 6 bases had no gene match. This CDR3 has 16 amino acids. CDR3: CASSLMVLAGGDTQYF. As DNA, the CDR3 is TGTGCCAGCAGCTTAATGGTTCTAGCGGGGGGAGATACGCAGTATTTT. The entire variable domain, with the rest obtained from reference TRBV7-2 and TRBJ2-3, is as follows: GAGVSQSPSNKVTEKGKDVELRCDPISGHTALYWYRQSLGQGLEFLIYFQGNSAPDKSGLPSDRFSAERTGGSVSTLTIQRTQQEDSAVYLCASSLMVLAGGDTQYFGPGTRLTVL.

The sample holds a few counts of this clone. The CDR3 coding sequence is TGTGCCAGGGGGAACCTTCAGAGGTTCCACGAGCAGTACTTC. Translating it yields CARGNLQRFHEQYF. This chain connects TRBV19 to TRBJ2-7, with D hard to call. CDR1 is LNHDA and CDR2 is SQIVND in the germline V gene (reference sequence). This CDR3 spans 14 amino acids. Trimming cost V 9 bases and J 5 bases, with 20 bases left between them.

The chain joins TRBV11-2 to TRBJ2-7, with a possible D match to TRBD1 (5 bases). The length of the CDR3 is 13 residues. Trimming cost V 3 bases and J 2 bases, with 8 bases left between them. Per germline, CDR1 SGHAT and CDR2 FQNNGV. CDR3 DNA: TGTGCCAGCAGCTTCGAAGGGGCCTACGAGCAGTACTTC. It specifies CASSFEGAYEQYF.

The chain combines TRBV7-9 with TRBJ2-7; D is possibly TRBD2 (5 bases). V was pared by 4 bases and J by 7 bases, with 11 bases between. CDR1 is SEHNR, CDR2 FQNEAQ, per germline (reference sequence). CDR3 length: 12 residues. CDR3 region: CASSSGPGEQYF. CDR3 in DNA: TGTGCCAGCAGCTCCGGGCCGGGGGAGCAGTACTTC.

This clone was counted a few times. V gene TRBV29-1 combines with J gene TRBJ2-3; D perhaps matches TRBD2 (7 bases). Deletions cut 3 bases from V and 0 bases from J, with 13 bases between. Looked up from germline, CDR1 is SQVTM and CDR2 is ANQGSEA. This CDR3 is built from 15 residues. CDR3: CSVEGGAQSTDTQYF. As DNA, the CDR3 is TGCAGCGTTGAGGGGGGGGCGCAAAGCACAGATACGCAGTATTTT.

The rearrangement joins TRBV30 to TRBJ1-2; D not certain. The CDR3 runs to 15 residues. Deletions cut 4 bases from V and 6 bases from J, with 21 bases between. Germline lookup yields CDR1 GTSNPN and CDR2 SVGIG (reference sequence). The DNA of the CDR3 is TGTGCCTGGACCGTGCTGGCGGGATCCGGCGATGGCTACACCTTC. It specifies CAWTVLAGSGDGYTF.

The chain couples TRBV5-1 to TRBJ1-3, with TRBD1 matching over 8 bases. J lost 0 bases, V lost 4 bases, and 6 bases had no gene match. The CDR3 totals 16 residues. Germline CDR1 reads SGHRS; CDR2 reads YFSETQ. The CDR3 DNA is TGCGCCAGCAGCGCGTCGACAGGGGACTCTGGAAACACCATATATTTT. It translates to CASSASTGDSGNTIYF.

The V and J genes are TRBV21-1 and TRBJ2-3; no DNA check was done on the table's D call, TRBD2. TRBV21-1 is classified as a pseudogene. This CDR3 is 16 amino acids long. The CDR3 DNA follows: TGTGCCAGGGCGGAAATAGCGGGGGGGCCGGCAGATACGCAGTATTTT. This translates into CARAEIAGGPADTQYF.

This chain connects TRBV5-4 to TRBJ2-3, with TRBD2 identical over 13 bases. V was pared by 3 bases and J by 3 bases, with 4 bases of the junction left unmatched. Per the germline V gene, CDR1 is SGHNT and CDR2 is YYREEE (reference sequence). The CDR3 loop spans 16 amino acids. CDR3 amino acids: CASSWTSGGRTDTQYF. CDR3 nucleotides: TGTGCCAGCAGCTGGACTAGCGGGGGCCGTACAGATACGCAGTATTTT. The full variable domain, completed using reference TRBV5-4 and TRBJ2-3, is ETGVTQSPTHLIKTRGQQVTLRCSSQSGHNTVSWYQQALGQGPQFIFQYYREEENGRGNFPPRFSGLQFPNYSSELNVNALELDDSALYLCASSWTSGGRTDTQYFGPGTRLTVL.

This clone has just a few counts. The CDR3 DNA follows: TGTGCCAGTAGTATCCAGGGGGCTGGCTATGGCTACACCTTC. It yields the protein CASSIQGAGYGYTF. The chain recombines TRBV19 with TRBJ1-2; 8 bases fit TRBD1. The CDR3 consists of 14 residues. The junction had 4 bases not matched to a gene; V was cut back by 3 bases and J by 4 bases. From germline, CDR1 is LNHDA and CDR2 SQIVND (reference sequence).

This clone has just a few counts. The rearrangement joins TRBV7-2 to TRBJ2-5; the match to TRBD2 covers 12 bases. V lost 4 bases and J lost 7; bases outside the gene matches: 4. The germline V gene has CDR1 SGHTA and CDR2 FQGNSA. The CDR3 is 14 residues long. CDR3 protein: CASSSSGGAGTQYF. The CDR3 DNA reads as TGTGCCAGCAGCTCTAGCGGGGGGGCCGGGACCCAGTACTTC. The variable domain in full, completed from reference TRBV7-2 and TRBJ2-5, reads GAGVSQSPSNKVTEKGKDVELRCDPISGHTALYWYRQSLGQGLEFLIYFQGNSAPDKSGLPSDRFSAERTGGSVSTLTIQRTQQEDSAVYLCASSSSGGAGTQYFGPGTRLLVL.

This clone occurred many times. The chain is built from TRBV5-5 and TRBJ2-3; D perhaps matches TRBD2 (6 bases). The CDR3 is 14 amino acids. Per the germline V gene, CDR1 is SGHKS and CDR2 is YYEKEE (reference sequence). V was trimmed by 7 bases and J by 6 bases, leaving 18 bases between them. The CDR3 loop is CASLLVAGKDTQYF. In DNA form, the CDR3 reads TGTGCCAGCCTCCTGGTGGCGGGGAAGGATACGCAGTATTTT.

This clone came up a few times. This specimen includes other DNA sequences encoding the same CDR3. CDR3 coding DNA: TGTGCCACCAGCAGAGGTCTTAATCAGCCCCAGCATTTT. This translates into CATSRGLNQPQHF. V gene TRBV15 combines with J gene TRBJ1-5; D call uncertain. The CDR3 sequence is 13 residues long. Trimming removed 1 base from V and 4 bases from J, with 5 bases in between. Germline V CDR1 and CDR2: LNHNV, YYDKDF (reference sequence).

The rearrangement links TRBV29-1 to TRBJ1-5; D gene unclear. Germline V CDR1 and CDR2: SQVTM, ANQGSEA. This CDR3 region has 13 residues. Trimming cost V 0 bases and J 7 bases, with 10 bases left between them. CDR3 bases: TGCAGCGTTGAAGATGATATCGGGCAGCCCCAGCATTTT. Its translation: CSVEDDIGQPQHF.

This clone was counted between two and nine times. The chain employs TRBV27 and TRBJ1-5, with unresolved D. The length of the CDR3 is 15 residues. CDR1 is MNHEY, CDR2 SMNVEV, per germline (reference sequence). V shed 2 bases and J shed 2 bases, with 10 bases lying between them. CDR3 sequence: CASSLLGSGNQPQHF. The CDR3 nucleotides read TGTGCCAGCAGTTTACTAGGGTCTGGCAATCAGCCCCAGCATTTT.

The chain couples TRBV7-2 to TRBJ2-3; tentatively, D is TRBD2 (5 bases). Germline-derived CDR1 and CDR2 are SGHTA and FQGNSA. With 4 bases removed from V and 6 bases from J, the gap between germline ends came to 11 bases. The CDR3 has 13 residues. CDR3 loop: CASSWEREDTQYF. The CDR3, as DNA: TGTGCCAGCAGCTGGGAAAGGGAGGATACGCAGTATTTT.

This clone was seen more than once but under ten times. The chain couples TRBV7-2 to TRBJ1-2, with D possibly TRBD1 on 6 matching bases. The CDR3 is 13 residues long. Germline V CDR1 and CDR2: SGHTA, FQGNSA. V gave up 1 base and J gave up 7 bases, with 10 bases separating them. The DNA for the CDR3 is TGTGCCAGCAGCTTAGATCGGACAGCTGGCTACACCTTC. Its protein is CASSLDRTAGYTF.

In this sample, this clone turned up a few times. The chain links TRBV6-1 to TRBJ2-2, with TRBD1 identical over 8 bases. The germline gives CDR1 MNHNS, CDR2 SASEGT. The CDR3 consists of 16 residues. Germline trimming cut 4 bases from V and 0 bases from J; bases unmatched to any gene: 4. The CDR3 DNA follows: TGTGCCAGCAGTGGGGGACAGGTCGCGAACACCGGGGAGCTGTTTTTT. Translating gives CASSGGQVANTGELFF.

This clone showed up many times. V is TRBV7-9 and J is TRBJ2-4; possibly TRBD2 for D (6 bases). Trimming pared 5 bases from V and 0 bases from J, leaving 14 bases between. Germline V gene lookup returns CDR1 SEHNR and CDR2 FQNEAQ (reference sequence). The CDR3 is 16 amino acids. In DNA, the CDR3 is TGTGCCAGCAGCCTAACGGGGGAACTAGCCAAAAACATTCAGTACTTC. Residues: CASSLTGELAKNIQYF.

This clone was seen repeatedly, ten times or more. The V and J genes are TRBV27 and TRBJ2-6, with unresolved D. Germline V gene data show CDR1 as MNHEY and CDR2 as SMNVEV (reference sequence). The CDR3 is 16 residues long. V dropped 2 bases and J dropped 0 bases, with 8 bases sitting between them. The CDR3 protein is CASSLGVGSGANVLTF. As DNA, the CDR3 is TGTGCCAGCAGTTTAGGAGTTGGCTCTGGGGCCAACGTCCTGACTTTC.

This chain links TRBV7-8 with TRBJ2-7; weak D call: TRBD2 (7 bases). Germline V gene lookup returns CDR1 SGHVS and CDR2 FQNEAQ. The CDR3 has 15 residues. V dropped 1 base and J dropped 2 bases, with 12 bases sitting between them. CDR3 DNA sequence: TGTGCCAGCAGCTTAGTCCTAGGGGGGGCCTACGAGCAGTACTTC. This translates into CASSLVLGGAYEQYF.

This clone was seen a few times. This chain uses TRBV5-6 with TRBJ1-2; D is perhaps TRBD1 (5 bases). Germline CDR1 and CDR2: SGHDT and YYEEEE. The CDR3 extends over 14 amino acids. V dropped 2 bases and J dropped 4 bases, with 12 bases sitting between them. CDR3 region: CASSFWDGSYGYTF. The CDR3 DNA is TGTGCCAGCAGCTTTTGGGACGGCTCCTATGGCTACACCTTC.